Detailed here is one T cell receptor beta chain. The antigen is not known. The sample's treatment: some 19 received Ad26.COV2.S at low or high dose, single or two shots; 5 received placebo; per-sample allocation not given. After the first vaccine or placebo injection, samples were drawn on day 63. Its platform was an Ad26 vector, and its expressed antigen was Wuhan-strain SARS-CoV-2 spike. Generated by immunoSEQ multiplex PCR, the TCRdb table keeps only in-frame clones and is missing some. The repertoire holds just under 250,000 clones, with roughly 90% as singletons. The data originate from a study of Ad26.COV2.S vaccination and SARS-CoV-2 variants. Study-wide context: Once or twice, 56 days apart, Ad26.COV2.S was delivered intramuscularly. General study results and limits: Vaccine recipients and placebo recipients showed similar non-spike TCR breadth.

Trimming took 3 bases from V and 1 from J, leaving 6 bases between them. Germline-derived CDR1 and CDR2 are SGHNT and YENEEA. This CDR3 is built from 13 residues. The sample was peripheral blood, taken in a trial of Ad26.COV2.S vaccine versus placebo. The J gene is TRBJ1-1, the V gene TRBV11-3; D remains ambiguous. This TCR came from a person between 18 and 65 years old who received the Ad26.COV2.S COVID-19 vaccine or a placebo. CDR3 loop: CASSLQTNTEAFF. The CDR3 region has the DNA TGTGCCAGCAGCTTGCAAACGAACACTGAAGCTTTCTTT. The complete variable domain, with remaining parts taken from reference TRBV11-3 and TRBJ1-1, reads EAGVVQSPRYKIIEKKQPVAFWCNPISGHNTLYWYLQNLGQGPELLIRYENEEAVDDSQLPKDRFSAERLKGVDSTLKIQPAELGDSAVYLCASSLQTNTEAFFGQGTRLTVV.